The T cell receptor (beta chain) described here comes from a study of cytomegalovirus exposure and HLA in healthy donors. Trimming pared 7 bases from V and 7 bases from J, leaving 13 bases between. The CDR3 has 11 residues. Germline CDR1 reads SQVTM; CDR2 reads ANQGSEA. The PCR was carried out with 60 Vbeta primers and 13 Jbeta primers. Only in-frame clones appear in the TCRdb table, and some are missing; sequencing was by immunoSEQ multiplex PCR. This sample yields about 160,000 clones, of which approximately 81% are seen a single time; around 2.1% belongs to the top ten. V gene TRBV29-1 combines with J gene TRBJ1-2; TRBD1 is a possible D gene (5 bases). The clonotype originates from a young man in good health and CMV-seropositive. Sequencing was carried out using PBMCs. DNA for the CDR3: TGCAGCGCAAACGGACAAACTGGCTACACCTTC. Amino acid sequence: CSANGQTGYTF.